This entry lists 25 T cell receptor beta chains sequenced from one sample in a study of T cell responses to AZD1222 COVID-19 vaccine. Data came from immunoSEQ multiplex PCR; TCRdb stores just in-frame clones and leaves some out. Of 150,000 to 200,000 clones listed, about nine tenths were seen once; the top ten hold around 4.5%. Here the sequenced sample was peripheral blood, taken 28 days after the second dose of the MenACWY control vaccine. Receptors originate from an adult who received the MenACWY meningococcal vaccine as a control.

Details on this clone: One end of the junction does not line up with germline, which may come from a read error. The chain links TRBV7-9 to TRBJ2-5; the D is unclear. CDR1 is SEHNR, CDR2 FQNEAQ, per germline (reference sequence). The CDR3 runs 15 residues. The CDR3 DNA follows: TGTGCCAGCAGCTCCGCCTCGGTCGTAGGCTTTCTAAAAAACTTC. Residues: CASSSASVVGFLKNF.

The chain recombines TRBV30 with TRBJ1-6; D might be TRBD1 (6 bases). The CDR3 runs to 12 residues. Germline CDR1 reads GTSNPN; CDR2 reads SVGIG (reference sequence). V was trimmed by 2 bases and J by 10 bases, leaving 9 bases between them. The CDR3 region has the DNA TGTGCCTGGAGTAGGGACATGTCACCCCTCCACTTT. This encodes CAWSRDMSPLHF.

V and J are TRBV19 and TRBJ2-7; 12 nucleotides agree with TRBD2. CDR3 length equals 15 residues. The V segment lost 6 bases and the J segment 6 bases; nucleotides outside the gene matches: 9. Germline CDR1 is LNHDA and CDR2 is SQIVND (reference sequence). Written as DNA, the CDR3 is TGTGCCAGTAGATCTCTAGCGGGAGGGCGCGGCGAGCAGTACTTC. It specifies CASRSLAGGRGEQYF.

This chain connects TRBV30 to TRBJ2-7, with D perhaps matching TRBD1 (5 bases). CDR3 length: 12 residues. Trimming cost V 2 bases and J 3 bases, with 8 bases left between them. CDR1 GTSNPN and CDR2 SVGIG come from the germline V gene (reference sequence). CDR3 nucleotide sequence: TGTGCCTGGAGTAGGGGAAACTACGAGCAGTACTTC. Translated: CAWSRGNYEQYF.

The chain combines TRBV14 with TRBJ1-2, with 7 bases lining up with TRBD1. The V gene's germline CDR1 is SGHDN and CDR2 FVKESK. CDR3 length: 13 residues. The J segment lost 8 bases and the V segment lost 3 bases, leaving 6 bases of the junction unmatched. CDR3 sequence reads: CASSHARQGGYTF. Written as DNA, the CDR3 is TGTGCCAGCAGCCATGCACGACAGGGAGGCTACACCTTC.

In its sample, this clone was seen a few times. V is TRBV19 and J is TRBJ2-7; maybe TRBD2 (6 bases). V gave up 4 bases and J gave up 6 bases, with 19 bases separating them. Germline V CDR1 and CDR2: LNHDA, SQIVND (reference sequence). The CDR3 runs to 15 residues. CDR3 sequence (DNA): TGTGCCAGTAGTACCGGCAATCCTGGAGGGGTCGAGCAGTACTTC. Encoded protein: CASSTGNPGGVEQYF.

The chain recombines TRBV7-2 with TRBJ1-6; TRBD1 agrees at 8 bases. CDR3 length: 15 amino acids. CDR1 SGHTA and CDR2 FQGNSA come from the germline V gene. The V and J ends lost 7 bases and 4 bases, in that order; junction bases with no gene match: 6. The CDR3 is CASTPQGAYNSPLHF. The CDR3 DNA reads as TGTGCCAGCACCCCTCAGGGGGCTTATAATTCACCCCTCCACTTT.

The V call is TRBV4-3, the J call TRBJ2-3; D is perhaps TRBD1 (6 bases). V was trimmed by 4 bases and J by 2 bases, leaving 19 bases between them. The CDR3 is 17 amino acids. CDR1 is LGHNA and CDR2 is YSLEER in the germline V gene. CDR3: CASSRGPGWNPTDTQYF. The CDR3 coding sequence is TGCGCCAGCAGCCGGGGGCCTGGATGGAACCCCACAGATACGCAGTATTTT.

V and J are TRBV9 and TRBJ1-4; possibly TRBD1 for D (5 bases). Germline V gene lookup returns CDR1 SGDLS and CDR2 YYNGEE. Trimming stripped 3 bases from V and 7 bases from J, with 16 bases between. This CDR3 spans 15 amino acids. The CDR3 bases are TGTGCCAGCAGCGCCCCCGGGGGGGTAGGTGAAAAACTGTTTTTT. It specifies CASSAPGGVGEKLFF.

The chain links TRBV30 to TRBJ2-7; 7 bases map to TRBD2. The V gene's germline CDR1 is GTSNPN and CDR2 SVGIG (reference sequence). J was trimmed by 4 bases and V by 5 bases; bases with no gene match: 5. CDR3 size: 12 residues. The CDR3: CAWSAGWYEQYF. CDR3 nucleotide sequence: TGTGCCTGGTCAGCGGGATGGTACGAGCAGTACTTC.

This rearrangement joins TRBV27 to TRBJ1-6, with D unclear. The CDR3 has 18 amino acids. Trimming cost V 5 bases and J 2 bases, with 19 bases left between them. Germline V lookup: CDR1 MNHEY, CDR2 SMNVEV (reference sequence). CDR3 region: CASSSRVLSTPYNSPLHF. Written as DNA, the CDR3 is TGTGCCAGCAGTAGCCGGGTCCTCTCTACACCCTATAATTCACCCCTCCACTTT.

The V and J genes are TRBV27 and TRBJ2-7; 7 nucleotides line up with TRBD2. The V and J ends lost 8 bases and 3 bases, in that order; junction bases with no gene match: 7. This CDR3 has 13 residues. CDR1 is MNHEY and CDR2 is SMNVEV in the germline V gene (reference sequence). Written as DNA, the CDR3 is TGTGCCAGCTCTCTCCGGGGGGACTACGAGCAGTACTTC. Translated, it gives CASSLRGDYEQYF.

V usage is TRBV18 and J usage is TRBJ1-2; 8 nucleotides agree with TRBD1. The CDR3 is 15 amino acids. Germline values: CDR1 KGHSH, CDR2 LQKENI. V trimming: 4 bases; J trimming: 8 bases; junction bases outside the gene matches: 12. This CDR3 is CASSQQQGESEGYTF. In nucleotides, the CDR3 is TGTGCCAGCTCACAGCAACAGGGGGAATCGGAAGGCTACACCTTC.

The chain combines TRBV27 with TRBJ1-1; TRBD1 matches 7 bases. Germline lookup yields CDR1 MNHEY and CDR2 SMNVEV (reference sequence). There are 17 residues in the CDR3. V dropped 5 bases and J dropped 2; count of bases not matched to a gene: 14. CDR3 amino acids: CASSPFVLTGTNTEAFF. The CDR3, as DNA: TGTGCCAGCAGTCCCTTTGTCCTGACAGGGACCAACACTGAAGCTTTCTTT.

This chain links TRBV16 with TRBJ2-5; tentative D call: TRBD1 (7 bases). V dropped 2 bases and J dropped 4 bases, with 17 bases sitting between them. The length of the CDR3 is 16 residues. Germline CDR1 reads KGHSY; CDR2 reads FQNENV. CDR3 nucleotides: TGTGCCAGCAGCCAAGGAGGGGGCCAGTTGGGAGAGACCCAGTACTTC. Encoded protein: CASSQGGGQLGETQYF.

V and J are TRBV2 and TRBJ1-6; D is perhaps TRBD1 (6 bases). V shed 4 bases and J shed 10 bases, with 14 bases lying between them. CDR3 size: 14 residues. Germline assignment: CDR1 SNHLY and CDR2 FYNNEI. DNA for the CDR3: TGTGCCAGCAGTGTCAGGGGAATAAGCTCACCCCTCCACTTT. Amino acids: CASSVRGISSPLHF.

The chain has TRBV6-5 and TRBJ1-2, with 8 bases identical to TRBD1. CDR1 and CDR2 (germline): MNHEY, SVGAGI. The CDR3 is 13 residues long. Trimming at V came to 6 bases and at J to 5 bases, leaving 5 bases not matched to a gene. CDR3 in amino acids: CASSGQGLYGYTF. Here the CDR3 DNA reads TGTGCCAGCAGCGGACAGGGTTTATATGGCTACACCTTC.

This chain connects TRBV27 to TRBJ1-4; tentatively, D is TRBD1 (6 bases). Trimming cost V 0 bases and J 0 bases, with 11 bases left between them. Germline CDR1 is MNHEY and CDR2 is SMNVEV (reference sequence). CDR3 length equals 17 residues. The CDR3: CASSLSAGDATNEKLFF. In DNA, the CDR3 is TGTGCCAGCAGTTTATCGGCAGGGGACGCAACTAATGAAAAACTGTTTTTT.

This chain connects TRBV2 to TRBJ1-1; D ambiguous. CDR3 length equals 10 residues. V was cut by 6 bases and J by 5 bases, with 4 bases left in between. The germline V gene encodes CDR1 SNHLY and CDR2 FYNNEI. The chain's CDR3 is CASRSTEAFF. CDR3 nucleotides: TGTGCCAGCAGATCAACTGAAGCTTTCTTT.

The chain recombines TRBV18 with TRBJ1-3; no reliable D call. CDR1 and CDR2 from the germline V gene are KGHSH and LQKENI. The V end lost 3 bases, the J end lost 0 bases, and 9 bases lay between the germline ends. CDR3 size: 15 residues. CDR3 in DNA: TGTGCCAGCTCACCCATCCCCAACTCTGGAAACACCATATATTTT. Its translation: CASSPIPNSGNTIYF. The whole variable domain, filled in from reference TRBV18 and TRBJ1-3, reads NAGVMQNPRHLVRRRGQEARLRCSPMKGHSHVYWYRQLPEEGLKFMVYLQKENIIDESGMPKERFSAEFPKEGPSILRIQQVVRGDSAAYFCASSPIPNSGNTIYFGEGSWLTVV.

The chain recombines TRBV29-1 with TRBJ1-1; tentatively, D is TRBD1 (5 bases). The CDR3 is made up of 13 amino acids. Germline CDR1 SQVTM, CDR2 ANQGSEA. V dropped 7 bases and J dropped 0 bases, with 12 bases sitting between them. CDR3 nucleotides: TGCAGCGCCATACAGGTCATGAACACTGAAGCTTTCTTT. Translation: CSAIQVMNTEAFF.

The chain couples TRBV6-5 to TRBJ1-1; D call uncertain. Trimming took 0 bases from V and 2 from J, leaving 4 bases between them. In germline, CDR1 is MNHEY, CDR2 SVGAGI. This CDR3 comprises 13 residues. In nucleotides, the CDR3 is TGTGCCAGCAGTTACTCACGAAACACTGAAGCTTTCTTT. As protein: CASSYSRNTEAFF.

This clone was observed many times. J is TRBJ2-1 and V is TRBV7-2; 8 nucleotides line up with TRBD2. Germline CDR1 reads SGHTA; CDR2 reads FQGNSA. This CDR3 is 15 amino acids long. V was pared by 7 bases and J by 1 base, with 6 bases of the junction left unmatched. CDR3 bases: TGTGCCAGCACTCTCCGGGGGGGTTCCTACAATGAGCAGTTCTTC. Residues: CASTLRGGSYNEQFF.

This chain joins TRBV7-9 and TRBJ2-3; 7 nucleotides agree with TRBD1. The CDR3 runs to 14 residues. After removal of 7 bases from V and 3 bases from J, the junction contained 7 bases not matched to a gene. Germline V CDR1 and CDR2: SEHNR, FQNEAQ (reference sequence). CDR3 coding DNA: TGTGCCAGCACCTGGGGACAGACGACAGATACGCAGTATTTT. The encoded protein is CASTWGQTTDTQYF.

The CDR3: CASSLSGTNEQFF. The CDR3 DNA is TGCGCCAGCAGCTTAAGTGGGACGAATGAGCAGTTCTTC. The chain employs TRBV5-1 and TRBJ2-1; D possibly uses TRBD1 or TRBD2 (5 bases each). The V and J ends lost 2 bases and 7 bases respectively, with 10 bases between them. The CDR3 totals 13 residues. The germline gives CDR1 SGHRS, CDR2 YFSETQ. Complete variable domain (other parts from reference TRBV5-1 and TRBJ2-1): KAGVTQTPRYLIKTRGQQVTLSCSPISGHRSVSWYQQTPGQGLQFLFEYFSETQRNKGNFPGRFSGRQFSNSRSEMNVSTLELGDSALYLCASSLSGTNEQFFGPGTRLTVL.